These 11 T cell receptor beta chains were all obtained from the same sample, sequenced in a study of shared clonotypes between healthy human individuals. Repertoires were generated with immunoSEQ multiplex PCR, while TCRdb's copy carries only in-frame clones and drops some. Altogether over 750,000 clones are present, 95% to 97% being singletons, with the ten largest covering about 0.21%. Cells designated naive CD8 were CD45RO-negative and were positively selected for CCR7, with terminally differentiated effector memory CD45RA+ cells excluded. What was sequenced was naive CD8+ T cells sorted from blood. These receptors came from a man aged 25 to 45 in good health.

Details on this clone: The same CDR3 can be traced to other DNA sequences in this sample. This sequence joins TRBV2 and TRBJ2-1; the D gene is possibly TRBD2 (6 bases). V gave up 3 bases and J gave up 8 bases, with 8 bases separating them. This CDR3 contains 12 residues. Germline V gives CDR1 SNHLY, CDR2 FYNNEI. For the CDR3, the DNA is TGTGCCAGCAGTGACGGGGGTGATGAGCAGTTCTTC. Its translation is CASSDGGDEQFF.

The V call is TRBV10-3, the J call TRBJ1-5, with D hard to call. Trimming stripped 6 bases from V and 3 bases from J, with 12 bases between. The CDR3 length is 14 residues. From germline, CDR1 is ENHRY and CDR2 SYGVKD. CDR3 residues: CAIRDPRPNQPQHF. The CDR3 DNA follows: TGTGCCATCAGGGACCCCCGACCCAATCAGCCCCAGCATTTT.

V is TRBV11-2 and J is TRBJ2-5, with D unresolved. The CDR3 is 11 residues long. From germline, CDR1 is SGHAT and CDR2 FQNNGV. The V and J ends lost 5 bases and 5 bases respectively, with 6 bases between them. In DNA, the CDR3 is TGTGCCAGCAGCATCCTGGAGACCCAGTACTTC. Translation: CASSILETQYF.

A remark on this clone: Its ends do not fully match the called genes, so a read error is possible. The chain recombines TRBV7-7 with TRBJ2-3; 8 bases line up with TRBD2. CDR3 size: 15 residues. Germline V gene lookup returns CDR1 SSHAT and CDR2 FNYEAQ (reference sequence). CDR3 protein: CASSLTSGSTDTQYF. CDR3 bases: TGTGCTAGCAGTTTAACTAGCGGTAGCACAGATACGCAGTATTTT.

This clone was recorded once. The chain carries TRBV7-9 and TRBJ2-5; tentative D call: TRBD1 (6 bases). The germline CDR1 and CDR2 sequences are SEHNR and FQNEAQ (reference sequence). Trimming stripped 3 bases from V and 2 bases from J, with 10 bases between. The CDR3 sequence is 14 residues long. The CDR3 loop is CASSLPTGQETQYF. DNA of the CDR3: TGTGCCAGCAGCTTGCCCACAGGGCAAGAGACCCAGTACTTC.

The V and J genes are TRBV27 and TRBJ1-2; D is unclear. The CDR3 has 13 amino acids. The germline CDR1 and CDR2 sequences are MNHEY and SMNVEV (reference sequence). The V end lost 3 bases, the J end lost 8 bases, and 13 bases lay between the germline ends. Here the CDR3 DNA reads TGTGCCAGCAGTTTCTCCCCCTTAGGGGGCTACACCTTC. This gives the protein CASSFSPLGGYTF.

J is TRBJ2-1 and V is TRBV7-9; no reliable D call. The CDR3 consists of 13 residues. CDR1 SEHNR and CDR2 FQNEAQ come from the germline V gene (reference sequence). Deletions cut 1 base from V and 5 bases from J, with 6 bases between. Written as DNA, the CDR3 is TGTGCCAGCAGCTTAGACCAGCACAATGAGCAGTTCTTC. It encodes CASSLDQHNEQFF.

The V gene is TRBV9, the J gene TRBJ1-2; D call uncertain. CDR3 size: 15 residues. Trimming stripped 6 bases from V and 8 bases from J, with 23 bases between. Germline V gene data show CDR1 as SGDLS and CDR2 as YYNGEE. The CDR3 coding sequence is TGTGCCAGCACCGCGTTTTGGACTTCCCGTGCGGGCTACACCTTC. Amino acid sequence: CASTAFWTSRAGYTF. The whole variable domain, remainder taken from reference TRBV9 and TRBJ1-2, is DSGVTQTPKHLITATGQRVTLRCSPRSGDLSVYWYQQSLDQGLQFLIQYYNGEERAKGNILERFSAQQFPDLHSELNLSSLELGDSALYFCASTAFWTSRAGYTFGSGTRLTVV.

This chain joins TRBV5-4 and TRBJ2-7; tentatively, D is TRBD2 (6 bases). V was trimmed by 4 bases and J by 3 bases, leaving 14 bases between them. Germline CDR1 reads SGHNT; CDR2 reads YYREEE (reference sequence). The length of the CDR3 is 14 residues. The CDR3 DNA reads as TGTGCCAGCAGCGGGATAGGAGGGAGCTACGAGCAGTACTTC. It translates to CASSGIGGSYEQYF.

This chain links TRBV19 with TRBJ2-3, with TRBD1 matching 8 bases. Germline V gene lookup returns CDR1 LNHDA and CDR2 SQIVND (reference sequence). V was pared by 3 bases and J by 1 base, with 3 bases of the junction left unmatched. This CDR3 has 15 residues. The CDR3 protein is CASSMDRERTDTQYF. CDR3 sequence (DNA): TGTGCCAGTAGTATGGACAGGGAGCGCACAGATACGCAGTATTTT.

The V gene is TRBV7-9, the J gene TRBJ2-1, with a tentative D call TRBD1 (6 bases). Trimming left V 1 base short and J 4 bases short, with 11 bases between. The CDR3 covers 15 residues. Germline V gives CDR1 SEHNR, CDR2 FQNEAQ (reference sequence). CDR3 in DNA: TGTGCCAGCAGCTTAGTGGCAGGGGAATACAATGAGCAGTTCTTC. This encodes CASSLVAGEYNEQFF. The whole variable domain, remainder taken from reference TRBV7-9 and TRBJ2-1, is DTGVSQNPRHKITKRGQNVTFRCDPISEHNRLYWYRQTLGQGPEFLTYFQNEAQLEKSRLLSDRFSAERPKGSFSTLEIQRTEQGDSAMYLCASSLVAGEYNEQFFGPGTRLTVL.